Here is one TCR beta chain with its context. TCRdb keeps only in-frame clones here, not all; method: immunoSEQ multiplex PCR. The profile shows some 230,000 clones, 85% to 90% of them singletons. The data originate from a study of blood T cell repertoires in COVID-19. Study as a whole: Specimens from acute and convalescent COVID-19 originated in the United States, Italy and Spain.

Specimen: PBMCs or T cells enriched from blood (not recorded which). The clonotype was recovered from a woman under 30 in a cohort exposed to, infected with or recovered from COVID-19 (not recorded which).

This CDR3 is CASSEPRGQGGNTIYF. CDR3 nucleotide sequence: TGTGCCAGCAGCGAGCCCCGTGGACAGGGGGGAAACACCATATATTTT. The chain uses TRBV5-6 and TRBJ1-3; 9 positions agree with TRBD1. CDR3 length: 16 amino acids. V shed 4 bases and J 4 bases; nucleotides not matched to a gene: 9. CDR1 and CDR2 (germline): SGHDT, YYEEEE.